The sequence of this T cell receptor (beta chain) was determined in a study of early T cells in non-severe SARS-CoV-2 infection. MiXCR, applied by TCRdb to the 5' RACE reads, yields one record per CDR3 protein. The table includes around 78,000 distinct CDR3 sequences, around a tenth detected once. The length of the CDR3 is 14 residues. The V gene lost 3 bases and the J gene lost 7 bases, with 13 bases spanning the gap. CDR1 is SNHLY, CDR2 FYNNEI, per germline. This clonotype came up a few times. The origin of this receptor is an adult who was a healthcare worker with PCR-confirmed SARS-CoV-2 infection or an uninfected control (not recorded which). The sequencing used whole blood, collected at baseline. The rearrangement joins TRBV2 to TRBJ2-4; the D is unclear. Here the CDR3 DNA reads TGTGCCAGCAGTGATCTTCCGAGACCCAACATTCAGTACTTC. Protein sequence: CASSDLPRPNIQYF.